The entry that follows covers one T cell receptor (beta chain) sequence. The target antigen is unknown. The sample comes from a study of T cell responses to AZD1222 COVID-19 vaccine. At the level of the study: Second doses that came at about 4 or about 12 weeks were put together.

Study findings and constraints: Donors, mostly white British, included more females; clonal diversity was possibly underestimated.

The method was immunoSEQ multiplex PCR; TCRdb's version includes in-frame clones alone and lacks a portion of them. The table has fewer than 150,000 clones, about 89% seen once. Trimming took off 5 bases at V and 10 bases at J, with 18 bases between the two ends. The CDR3 is made up of 14 amino acids. Looked up from germline, CDR1 is LGHDT and CDR2 is YNNKEL (reference sequence). The TCR comes from an adult in good health. The chain couples TRBV3-1 (or the pseudogene TRBV3-2) to TRBJ2-1, with D unclear. Here the sequenced sample was peripheral blood, taken on day 0 of AZD1222 vaccination. CDR3 protein: CASSGRSFPLEQFF. The CDR3 DNA follows: TGTGCCAGCAGCGGTCGTTCTTTCCCTTTGGAGCAGTTCTTC.